This T cell receptor (beta chain) was sequenced for a study of technical replicates of blood from a handful of donors (dated 2017 in TCRdb). Regarding this clone: Its binding antigen is unknown. Nothing much larger sits one base from this clone, and base qualities are not available.

Libraries were made using the immunoSEQ multiplex PCR assay. TCRdb holds this immuneACCESS table with in-frame rearrangements only. Some clones are missing; in checked studies, unresolved V genes explain under half, and the rest has no known cause. The table for this sample lists tens of thousands of clones; about 90% of them were counted only once. The ten largest clones capture under 0.5% of the sample. CDR1 and CDR2 are drawn from the germline V gene (reference sequence): LNHDA, SQIVND. The junction carries 14 bases between V and J, which are trimmed by 2 bases and 4 bases respectively. From cysteine to phenylalanine, the CDR3 is 15 amino acids long. Only the CDR3 part of the read is kept: 45 bases, read in frame from the first base.

This receptor was identified in a human donor in good health. The chain links TRBV19 with TRBJ1-2; a confident D gene designation cannot be given. Sequencing used T cells isolated from PBMCs. The CDR3 region: CASSISLDGSYGYTF. The DNA sequence reads TGTGCCAGTAGTATATCCCTAGACGGGAGCTATGGCTACACCTTC.